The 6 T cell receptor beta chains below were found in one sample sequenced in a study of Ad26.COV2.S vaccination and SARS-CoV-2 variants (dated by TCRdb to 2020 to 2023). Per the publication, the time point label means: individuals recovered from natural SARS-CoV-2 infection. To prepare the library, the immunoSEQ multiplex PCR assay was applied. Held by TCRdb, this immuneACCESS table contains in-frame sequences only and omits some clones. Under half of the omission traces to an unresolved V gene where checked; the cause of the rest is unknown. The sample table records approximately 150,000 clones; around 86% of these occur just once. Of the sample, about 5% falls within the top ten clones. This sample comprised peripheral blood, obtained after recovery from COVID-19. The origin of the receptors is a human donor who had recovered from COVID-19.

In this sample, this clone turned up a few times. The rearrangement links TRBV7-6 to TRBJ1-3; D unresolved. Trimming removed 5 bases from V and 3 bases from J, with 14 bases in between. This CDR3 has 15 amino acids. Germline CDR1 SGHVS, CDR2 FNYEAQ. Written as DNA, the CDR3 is TGTGCCAGCAGCCCCCCGAGAACCGGTGGAAACACCATATATTTT. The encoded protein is CASSPPRTGGNTIYF.

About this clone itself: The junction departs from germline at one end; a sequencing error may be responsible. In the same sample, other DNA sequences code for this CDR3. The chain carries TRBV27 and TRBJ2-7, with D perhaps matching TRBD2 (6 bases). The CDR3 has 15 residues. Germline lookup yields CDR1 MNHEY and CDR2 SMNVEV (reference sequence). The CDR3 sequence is CASSPRDSNSYEQYF. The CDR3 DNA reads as TGTGCCAGCAGTCCCCGGGACTCCAACTCCTACGAGCAGTACTTT.

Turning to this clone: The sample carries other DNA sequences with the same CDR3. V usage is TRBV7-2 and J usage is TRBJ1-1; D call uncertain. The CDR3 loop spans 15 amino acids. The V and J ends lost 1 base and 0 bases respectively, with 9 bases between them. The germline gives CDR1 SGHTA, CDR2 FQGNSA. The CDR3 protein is CASSLGAGLNTEAFF. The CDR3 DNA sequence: TGTGCCAGCAGCTTAGGCGCAGGCTTGAACACTGAAGCTTTCTTT. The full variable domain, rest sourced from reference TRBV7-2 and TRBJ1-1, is GAGVSQSPSNKVTEKGKDVELRCDPISGHTALYWYRQSLGQGLEFLIYFQGNSAPDKSGLPSDRFSAERTGGSVSTLTIQRTQQEDSAVYLCASSLGAGLNTEAFFGQGTRLTVV.

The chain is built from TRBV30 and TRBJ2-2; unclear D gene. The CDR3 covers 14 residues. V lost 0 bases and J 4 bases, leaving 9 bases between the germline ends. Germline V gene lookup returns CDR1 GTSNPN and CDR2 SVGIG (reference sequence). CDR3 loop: CAWSVLAATGELFF. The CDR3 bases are TGTGCCTGGAGTGTACTGGCAGCCACCGGGGAGCTGTTTTTT. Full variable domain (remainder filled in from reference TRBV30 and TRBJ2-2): SQTIHQWPATLVQPVGSPLSLECTVEGTSNPNLYWYRQAAGRGLQLLFYSVGIGQISSEVPQNLSASRPQDRQFILSSKKLLLSDSGFYLCAWSVLAATGELFFGEGSRLTVL.

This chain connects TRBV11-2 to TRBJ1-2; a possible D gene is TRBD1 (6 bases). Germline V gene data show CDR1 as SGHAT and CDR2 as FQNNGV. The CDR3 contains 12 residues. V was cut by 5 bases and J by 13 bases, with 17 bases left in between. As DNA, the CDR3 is TGTGCCAGCAGCCCCCTCAGGACAGTCGGCACCTTC. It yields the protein CASSPLRTVGTF.

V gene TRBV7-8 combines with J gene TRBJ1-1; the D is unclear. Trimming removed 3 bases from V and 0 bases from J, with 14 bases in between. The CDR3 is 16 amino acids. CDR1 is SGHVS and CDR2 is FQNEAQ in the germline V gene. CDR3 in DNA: TGTGCCAGCAGCTTTGACGTAGGACGGTTGAACACTGAAGCTTTCTTT. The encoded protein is CASSFDVGRLNTEAFF. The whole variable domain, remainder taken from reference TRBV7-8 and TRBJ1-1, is GAGVSQSPRYKVAKRGQDVALRCDPISGHVSLFWYQQALGQGPEFLTYFQNEAQLDKSGLPSDRFFAERPEGSVSTLKIQRTQQEDSAVYLCASSFDVGRLNTEAFFGQGTRLTVV.